The 21 T cell receptor beta chains in this list originate from one sample, sequenced in a study of shared clonotypes between healthy human individuals. The repertoire was sequenced with immunoSEQ multiplex PCR; TCRdb's copy has only in-frame clones and lacks some. The sample lists 450,000 or so clones, over 60% occurring once. The source material was PBMCs. These receptors came from a middle-aged woman in good health. Some clones in this sample may be carry-over from other donors' samples.

CDR3 nucleotides: TGTGCCAGCGAACTAGCGTCGTCCCACGGGGAGCAGTACTTC. This encodes CASELASSHGEQYF. The chain has TRBV6-6 and TRBJ2-7; 7 bases map to TRBD2. Looked up from germline, CDR1 is MNHNY and CDR2 is SVGAGI (reference sequence). V shed 8 bases, J shed 7 bases, and the junction held 14 bases outside the gene matches. This CDR3 spans 14 amino acids.

V is TRBV5-1 and J is TRBJ2-7; a possible D gene is TRBD2 (6 bases). CDR3 length equals 15 residues. V shed 0 bases and J shed 2 bases, with 12 bases lying between them. The germline CDR1 and CDR2 sequences are SGHRS and YFSETQ. The CDR3 coding sequence is TGCGCCAGCAGCTTGGCCGAACCGGGAGCCTACGAGCAGTACTTC. This sequence encodes CASSLAEPGAYEQYF. The full variable domain, its missing parts supplied by reference TRBV5-1 and TRBJ2-7, is KAGVTQTPRYLIKTRGQQVTLSCSPISGHRSVSWYQQTPGQGLQFLFEYFSETQRNKGNFPGRFSGRQFSNSRSEMNVSTLELGDSALYLCASSLAEPGAYEQYFGPGTRLTVT.

This chain joins TRBV7-2 and TRBJ1-5; TRBD1 matches at 10 bases. Germline V CDR1 and CDR2: SGHTA, FQGNSA. The CDR3 sequence is 16 residues long. Unmatched junction bases numbered 10, after V lost 5 bases and J lost 6 bases. CDR3 protein: CASSPPGQGFGQPQHF. The CDR3 DNA follows: TGTGCCAGCAGCCCACCGGGACAGGGGTTCGGTCAGCCCCAGCATTTT.

This clone was seen a single time. V usage is TRBV28 and J usage is TRBJ1-2; 9 bases are shared with TRBD1. The CDR3 length is 14 residues. V was clipped by 7 bases and J by 8 bases; unmatched bases: 11. Germline assignment: CDR1 MDHEN and CDR2 SYDVKM. As DNA, the CDR3 is TGTGCCAGCAATTCCCCCGGGACAGGGTGGGGCTACACCTTC. Amino acids: CASNSPGTGWGYTF.

Points on this clone: A far larger clone is one nucleotide away, so this likely arose from a read error. The rearrangement joins TRBV2 to TRBJ2-7; 8 bases fit TRBD2. CDR3 length: 13 residues. The V gene's germline CDR1 is SNHLY and CDR2 FYNNEI. The chain's CDR3 is CASSAGGAYEKYF. For the CDR3, the DNA is TGTGCCAGCAGTGCGGGAGGGGCCTACGAGAAGTACTTC.

This clone was found many times. V and J are TRBV7-2 and TRBJ1-3, with 9 bases matching TRBD1. Looked up from germline, CDR1 is SGHTA and CDR2 is FQGNSA. J gave up 2 bases and V 4 bases, and 3 bases lay outside the gene matches. The CDR3 runs 15 residues. CDR3 sequence (DNA): TGTGCCAGCAGCTCTCGGACAGGGGCTGGAAACACCATATATTTT. As protein: CASSSRTGAGNTIYF.

This clone was seen a handful of times. A much larger clone lies one base from this, so it may be a read error. The V gene is TRBV5-1, the J gene TRBJ2-7, with TRBD1 matching 9 bases. This CDR3 has 15 residues. The germline gives CDR1 SGHRS, CDR2 YFSETQ. Trimming at V came to 4 bases and at J to 6 bases, leaving 11 bases not matched to a gene. The CDR3 nucleotides read TGCGCCAGCAGCCCGGAGGGACAGGGAGGGGGCGAGCAGTACTTC. Protein: CASSPEGQGGGEQYF.

This chain connects TRBV2 to TRBJ2-7, with unresolved D. The CDR3 length is 14 residues. The ends were cut back, 6 bases at V and 1 base at J, with 13 bases in the middle. In germline, CDR1 is SNHLY, CDR2 FYNNEI. This CDR3 is CASSPLNGSYEQYF. The CDR3 DNA sequence: TGTGCCAGCAGCCCCCTAAACGGATCCTACGAGCAGTACTTC.

This clone was observed at least ten times. Other DNA sequences in the sample encode the same CDR3. The chain links TRBV15 to TRBJ2-7; 8 positions agree with TRBD2. V lost 0 bases to trimming and J lost 2 bases; unmatched junction nucleotides: 15. From germline, CDR1 is LNHNV and CDR2 YYDKDF (reference sequence). The CDR3 has 19 residues. The CDR3 loop is CATSRDGGRLADLTYEQYF. The CDR3 nucleotides read TGTGCCACCAGCAGAGATGGCGGGAGGCTAGCGGACCTAACCTACGAGCAGTACTTC.

The table lists this clone with a count of one. The gene calls are TRBV10-3 and TRBJ2-7; 10 nucleotides line up with TRBD1. CDR3 size: 15 residues. Germline V lookup: CDR1 ENHRY, CDR2 SYGVKD. V lost 6 bases and J lost 4; bases outside the gene matches: 9. In DNA, the CDR3 is TGTGCCATCAGCAGACAGGGGGCCTACGCATACGAGCAGTACTTC. It translates to CAISRQGAYAYEQYF.

The chain employs TRBV13 and TRBJ2-1, with a possible D match to TRBD2 (5 bases). CDR1 is PRHDT, CDR2 FYEKMQ, per germline (reference sequence). The CDR3 is 14 residues long. The germline V and J ends were trimmed by 5 bases and 4 bases, with 12 bases remaining between them. Here the CDR3 DNA reads TGTGCCAGCAGCCAGCGGACTGGATACAATGAGCAGTTCTTC. This codes for CASSQRTGYNEQFF.

The chain combines TRBV10-3 with TRBJ2-7; no definite D call. Germline V gene lookup returns CDR1 ENHRY and CDR2 SYGVKD. This CDR3 is 11 amino acids long. Trimming removed 11 bases from V and 2 bases from J, with 10 bases in between. The CDR3 DNA is TGTGCCGCCGGGCCGGCCTACGAGCAGTACTTC. This sequence encodes CAAGPAYEQYF.

The rearrangement links TRBV5-1 to TRBJ1-5; weak D call: TRBD1 (6 bases). The V gene lost 1 base and the J gene lost 1 base, with 12 bases spanning the gap. From germline, CDR1 is SGHRS and CDR2 YFSETQ. The CDR3 runs to 16 residues. The CDR3 loop is CASSLLPQGSNQPQHF. DNA of the CDR3: TGCGCCAGCAGCTTGCTCCCACAGGGAAGCAATCAGCCCCAGCATTTT.

The CDR3, as DNA: TGTGCCAGCAGCTTAAGGAGACTAGCGGAGAGGGACAATGAGCAGTTCTTC. Translated: CASSLRRLAERDNEQFF. V is TRBV7-2 and J is TRBJ2-1; 9 bases align to TRBD2. The V gene's germline CDR1 is SGHTA and CDR2 FQGNSA. Trimming at V came to 2 bases and at J to 5 bases, leaving 10 bases not matched to a gene. CDR3 length: 17 amino acids.

The CDR3 DNA reads as TGTGCCAGCAGTGACCTTTCGTCTGGCGGGAGTGTGTTCTTC. Its translation: CASSDLSSGGSVFF. The V gene is TRBV6-4, the J gene TRBJ2-1; 7 nucleotides match TRBD2. After removal of 2 bases from V and 15 bases from J, the junction contained 13 bases not matched to a gene. The CDR3 length is 14 residues. From germline, CDR1 is MRHNA and CDR2 SNTAGT.

A remark on this clone: A far larger clone is one nucleotide away, so this likely arose from a read error. This chain uses TRBV28 with TRBJ2-5; 7 bases align to TRBD1. Germline CDR1 reads MDHEN; CDR2 reads SYDVKM. This CDR3 contains 14 residues. The CDR3 spells CAGSSRQGGETQYF. DNA of the CDR3: TGTGCCGGCAGTTCTAGACAGGGCGGAGAGACCCAGTACTTC. Supplemented by reference TRBV28 and TRBJ2-5, the full variable domain reads DVKVTQSSRYLVKRTGEKVFLECVQDMDHENMFWYRQDPGLGLRLIYFSYDVKMKEKGDIPEGYSVSREKKERFSLILESASTNQTSMYLCAGSSRQGGETQYFGPGTRLLVL.

With respect to this clone: This may be a read error: a much more frequent sequence differs by one nucleotide. V is TRBV23-1 and J is TRBJ1-5; D unresolved. TRBV23-1 is given ORF status, its function remaining uncertain. The CDR3 has 20 residues. Between the trimmed V and J ends, which lost 11 bases and 4 bases, there was a span of 36 bases. The CDR3 loop is CAGNLTGPRESLPSNQPQHF. CDR3 DNA: TGCGCCGGCAACCTTACCGGGCCTCGAGAGAGTTTACCCTCGAATCAGCCCCAGCATTTT.

This clone has only a few counts. The chain recombines TRBV29-1 with TRBJ2-5, with D possibly being TRBD1 or TRBD2 (6 bases each). Trimming pared 7 bases from V and 4 bases from J, leaving 13 bases between. CDR1 and CDR2 from the germline V gene are SQVTM and ANQGSEA. The CDR3 contains 12 residues. Written as DNA, the CDR3 is TGCAGCGCCGAACAGGGAGGAGAGACCCAGTACTTC. Translated: CSAEQGGETQYF.

The gene calls are TRBV25-1 and TRBJ2-3, with 8 nucleotides matching TRBD1. The trim removed 3 bases at V and 6 bases at J, leaving 5 bases unmatched. CDR1 and CDR2 from the germline V gene are MGHDK and SYGVNS. CDR3 length: 14 residues. The CDR3 DNA reads TGTGCCAGCAGTGAGGGCTGGACAGGGGATACGCAGTATTTT. Protein: CASSEGWTGDTQYF.

The DNA for the CDR3 is TGTGCCAGCAGTTTAATGTGGATGCAGTACTTC. The encoded protein is CASSLMWMQYF. The genes are TRBV27 and TRBJ2-7; no firm D call. Per germline, CDR1 MNHEY and CDR2 SMNVEV (reference sequence). Trimming removed 2 bases from V and 9 bases from J, with 8 bases in between. The length of the CDR3 is 11 residues.

V gene TRBV30 combines with J gene TRBJ1-3; a weak D match, TRBD1 (6 bases). The CDR3 length is 16 residues. The germline CDR1 and CDR2 sequences are GTSNPN and SVGIG (reference sequence). The V gene lost 2 bases and the J gene lost 3 bases, with 17 bases spanning the gap. The CDR3 nucleotides read TGTGCCTGGAGTCTAGGGGGGGGACGGTTTGGAAACACCATATATTTT. This sequence encodes CAWSLGGGRFGNTIYF.